Below, one T cell receptor beta chain is given with its context. The germline CDR1 and CDR2 sequences are SQVTM and ANQGSEA. CDR3 length: 14 amino acids. V trimming: 8 bases; J trimming: 3 bases; junction bases outside the gene matches: 6. The repertoire was sequenced with immunoSEQ multiplex PCR; TCRdb's copy has only in-frame clones and lacks some. The sample shows under 30,000 clones, roughly 91% of them seen only once. This sample was included in a study of T cell changes during pregnancy in multiple sclerosis. The sequencing here drew on CD4+ T cells from peripheral blood mononuclear cells, taken in the first trimester of pregnancy. The receptor's source is a female donor in good health, enrolled as a control in a pregnancy study. The chain uses TRBV29-1 and TRBJ2-5; TRBD2 matches at 13 bases. The CDR3: CSLRGTSGEETQYF. In DNA form, the CDR3 reads TGCAGCCTTAGGGGGACTAGCGGGGAAGAGACCCAGTACTTC.